This is a list of T cell receptor beta chains from one sample in a study of blood T cell repertoires in COVID-19. This table comes from immunoSEQ multiplex PCR, and its TCRdb copy is limited to in-frame clones, with some not included. The data hold under 140,000 clones, with roughly 85% observed a single time. Sequenced sample: peripheral blood. These receptor sequences come from a human donor in a cohort sampled during active COVID-19. Each CDR3 is given with its conserved first and last residue. The D gene is left open where the match is weak. Part of the rows lack a size; the others show once, few, many or a class for expanded clones.

TRBD2 | - | TRBJ2-3 | TRBV7-3 | CASSLRGTRSGGANTQYF | TGTGCCAGCAGCTTACGGGGTACCCGCAGCGGGGGGGCGAATACGCAGTATTTT
TRBD1 | few | TRBJ1-2 | TRBV14 | CASSQDWGQGYYGYTF | TGTGCCAGCAGCCAAGATTGGGGACAGGGATACTATGGCTACACCTTC
- | - | TRBJ1-1 | TRBV5-1 | CASSLTSVETQAFF | TGCGCCAGCAGCTTGACTTCGGTGGAGACCCAAGCTTTCTTT
TRBD1 | - | TRBJ1-6 | TRBV6-1 | CASSEGQGAGSPLHF | TGTGCCAGCAGTGAAGGACAGGGGGCTGGTTCACCCCTCCACTTT
- | - | TRBJ2-2 | TRBV11-3 | CASSLGAAGELFF | TGTGCCAGCAGCTTAGGGGCTGCCGGGGAGCTGTTTTTT
- | - | TRBJ2-1 | TRBV9 | CASRPSGSSYNEQFF | TGTGCCAGCAGACCGAGCGGCAGCTCCTACAATGAGCAGTTCTTC
- | - | TRBJ2-1 | TRBV10-2 | CASTGRVGDEQFF | TGCGCCAGCACCGGAAGGGTAGGGGATGAGCAGTTCTTC
TRBD1 | - | TRBJ1-6 | TRBV4-1 | CASSLWTGRNSPLHF | TGCGCCAGCAGCCTCTGGACAGGGAGGAATTCACCCCTCCACTTT
- | - | TRBJ2-3 | TRBV21-1 | CASSKEAPGMLLSPDTQYF | TGTGCCAGCAGCAAAGAGGCGCCAGGGATGCTTCTCAGCCCAGATACGCAGTATTTT
- | - | TRBJ2-3 | TRBV25-1 | CASSEKAGERGTDTQYF | TGTGCCAGCAGTGAAAAGGCCGGGGAGAGGGGCACAGATACGCAGTATTTT
TRBD2 | - | TRBJ2-1 | TRBV5-1 | CASSLGTSPNEQFF | TGCGCCAGCAGCTTGGGGACTAGCCCTAATGAGCAGTTCTTC
- | - | TRBJ2-7 | TRBV14 | CASSQVGRDEQYF | TGTGCCAGCAGCCAAGTAGGGAGAGACGAGCAGTACTTC
TRBD2 | once | TRBJ2-7 | TRBV6-5 | CASSSGLAGPYEQYF | TGTGCCAGCAGTTCCGGACTAGCGGGACCCTACGAGCAGTACTTC
TRBD2 | - | TRBJ2-3 | TRBV10-1 | CASSGDPGTSGSAPASTDTQYF | TGCGCCAGCAGTGGGGACCCCGGGACTAGCGGGTCAGCCCCTGCTAGCACAGATACGCAGTATTTT
- | - | TRBJ1-4 | TRBV4-1 | CASSRRSNEKLFF | TGCGCCAGCAGCCGGCGGAGTAATGAAAAACTGTTTTTT
TRBD1 | - | TRBJ1-3 | TRBV27 | CASSLMGTGGNTIYF | TGTGCCAGCAGTTTAATGGGGACAGGGGGAAACACCATATATTTT
TRBD1 | - | TRBJ1-2 | TRBV5-1 | CASRRTGTGDIRYGYTF | TGCGCCAGCAGACGGACCGGGACAGGGGACATTCGGTATGGCTACACCTTC
- | - | TRBJ2-7 | TRBV21-1 | CASSKGTGQGGIHEQYF | TGTGCCAGCAGCAAAGGGACCGGACAGGGGGGTATCCACGAGCAGTACTTC
- | once | TRBJ1-1 | TRBV28 | CASNQGSLEAFF | TGTGCCAGCAATCAAGGTAGCCTTGAAGCTTTCTTT
- | few | TRBJ2-2 | TRBV14 | CASSQVSLGELFF | TGTGCCAGCAGCCAAGTTTCTCTCGGGGAGCTGTTTTTT
- | - | TRBJ2-7 | TRBV4-2 | CASSQSFSDYEQYF | TGTGCCAGCAGCCAATCCTTCAGTGACTACGAGCAGTACTTC
- | - | TRBJ2-5 | TRBV5-1 | CASSLATGQETQYF | TGCGCCAGCAGCTTGGCTACAGGCCAAGAGACCCAGTACTTC
- | - | TRBJ1-2 | TRBV12-3/TRBV12-4 | CASSLSGAGYTF | TGTGCCAGCAGTTTGAGTGGGGCTGGCTACACCTTC
- | - | TRBJ1-4 | TRBV6-1 | CASSARLPTATNEKLFF | TGTGCCAGCAGTGCGAGACTACCCACCGCAACTAATGAAAAACTGTTTTTT
- | once | TRBJ1-6 | TRBV28 | CASKELFDRSQIPLHF | TGTGCCAGCAAGGAACTTTTCGACAGAAGTCAAATCCCCCTCCACTTT
- | - | TRBJ1-1 | TRBV6-2/TRBV6-3 | CASSSWNTEAFF | TGTGCCAGCAGTTCTTGGAACACTGAAGCTTTCTTT
- | once | TRBJ1-3 | TRBV4-1 | CASSHPSGNTIYF | TGCGCCAGCAGCCACCCTTCCGGAAACACCATATATTTT
TRBD2 | few | TRBJ2-1 | TRBV9 | CASSHTSGGSYNEQFF | TGTGCCAGCAGCCATACTAGCGGCGGCTCCTACAATGAGCAGTTCTTC
- | - | TRBJ1-1 | TRBV28 | CASSVILVDMNTEAFF | TGTGCCAGCTCCGTCATTCTAGTGGACATGAACACTGAAGCTTTCTTT
TRBD2 | - | TRBJ2-5 | TRBV3-1/TRBV3-2 | CASSSLAGGPETQYF | TGTGCCAGCAGCTCGCTAGCGGGGGGGCCAGAGACCCAGTACTTC
TRBD1 | - | TRBJ1-5 | TRBV10-3 | CAISPTGSSNQPQHF | TGTGCCATCAGCCCGACAGGGTCCAGCAATCAGCCCCAGCATTTT